The 10 T cell receptor beta chains below were found in one sample sequenced in a study of tumor and adjacent non-tumor tissue in lung cancer. TCRbeta libraries were built with three rounds of nested PCR, modified from ARM-PCR. TCRdb reanalysed the multiplex PCR reads using MiXCR and keeps one entry per CDR3 protein. The sample lists approximately 130,000 distinct CDR3 sequences, about 66% occurring once. The template was RNA from unsorted bulk tissue. The sample comprised lung tumor tissue. These receptors all come from a man younger than 45 with non-small cell lung cancer.

This clonotype has just one count. The germline gene is not matched at one end of the junction; a read error may be the cause. V is TRBV12-3 or TRBV12-4 and J is TRBJ1-4, with D possibly TRBD1 on 6 matching bases. The CDR3 has 14 amino acids. Here the CDR3 reads CASSFTRGGEKLIF. In DNA, the CDR3 is TGTGCCAGCAGTTTTACGAGAGGGGGTGAAAAACTGATTTTT.

This clonotype came up once. The chain couples TRBV6-5 to TRBJ1-2; the D gene is possibly TRBD1 (5 bases). Germline assignment: CDR1 MNHEY and CDR2 SVGAGI. The CDR3 is made up of 13 amino acids. The V end was cut by 2 bases, the J end by 11 bases, with 15 bases between. CDR3 nucleotides: TGTGCCAGCAGTTACCCGGGGCAGTGCACTTACACCTTC. This encodes CASSYPGQCTYTF.

This chain joins TRBV5-4 and TRBJ1-1, with D perhaps TRBD1 (5 bases). Trimming cost V 4 bases and J 4 bases, with 17 bases left between them. Looked up from germline, CDR1 is SGHNT and CDR2 is YYREEE (reference sequence). CDR3 length: 15 amino acids. This CDR3 reads CASSAGGVAGTEAFF. For the CDR3, the DNA is TGTGCCAGCAGCGCGGGGGGGGTGGCAGGCACTGAAGCTTTCTTT.

This clonotype is termed medium-sized (0.01 to 0.1%). CDR3 coding DNA: TGTGCCAGCAGCTTCTCCGGGCGGGATACGCAGTATTTT. Encoded protein: CASSFSGRDTQYF. The chain employs TRBV11-3 and TRBJ2-3; no clear D. V was cut by 3 bases and J by 6 bases, with 10 bases left in between. This CDR3 region has 13 residues. Germline V CDR1 and CDR2: SGHNT, YENEEA.

With respect to this clonotype: Being one base from a much bigger clone, this may be a read error. The chain joins TRBV29-1 to TRBJ1-2, with D perhaps TRBD1 (6 bases). The CDR3 has 11 amino acids. Germline assignment: CDR1 SQVTM and CDR2 ANQGSEA. CDR3 DNA: TGCAACGGGGAGGGGGGGAATGGCTACACCTTC. Amino acids: CNGEGGNGYTF.

This clonotype was observed many times. The chain is built from TRBV29-1 and TRBJ2-5; D uncertain. The germline V gene encodes CDR1 SQVTM and CDR2 ANQGSEA. CDR3 size: 13 residues. Between the trimmed V and J ends, which lost 2 bases and 2 bases, there was a span of 9 bases. This chain's CDR3 is CSVETAAQETQYF. The CDR3 bases are TGCAGCGTTGAAACGGCGGCTCAAGAGACCCAGTACTTC.

Regarding this clonotype: One end of the junction varies from germline; a read error may be responsible. The rearrangement joins TRBV11-3 to TRBJ2-1; D call uncertain. The germline V gene encodes CDR1 SGHNT and CDR2 YENEEA. The CDR3 extends over 11 amino acids. This CDR3 reads CTSSLLSEQFF. For the CDR3, the DNA is TGTACCAGCAGTCTCCTAAGTGAGCAGTTCTTC.

A note on this clonotype: A read error may account for a junction end that differs from germline. This rearrangement joins TRBV4-1 to TRBJ2-7; D may be TRBD2 (5 bases). This CDR3 has 15 residues. Germline assignment: CDR1 MGHRA and CDR2 YSYEKL. The CDR3 region has the DNA TGCGCCAGCAGCCAAGCGGTAGCGCAAGACTACGAACAGTACTTC. Translated, it gives CASSQAVAQDYEQYF.

About this clonotype itself: A much bigger clone sits one base away, suggesting this may be a read error. J is TRBJ1-2 and V is TRBV20-1; perhaps TRBD1 as D (5 bases). Germline values: CDR1 DFQATT, CDR2 SNEGSKA (reference sequence). The CDR3 extends over 17 amino acids. The CDR3 protein is CSARPRGLGDRNYGYIF. The CDR3 DNA reads as TGCAGTGCTAGACCTCGGGGGTTGGGGGACCGGAACTATGGCTACATCTTC.

In its sample, this clonotype was seen once. With a much larger clone just one base away, this may be a read error. This chain joins TRBV20-1 and TRBJ1-1; no clear D gene. The CDR3 loop spans 12 amino acids. CDR1 is DFQATT, CDR2 SNEGSKA, per germline (reference sequence). Deletions cut 8 bases from V and 7 bases from J, with 17 bases between. CDR3 residues: CSSQAAGGEAFF. The CDR3 DNA is TGCAGTTCTCAGGCGGCCGGCGGTGAAGCTTTCTTT.